This T cell receptor (beta chain) is from a study of beta chain features in type 1 diabetes. Isolated RNA was reverse transcribed in full, so expressed TCRB transcripts were sequenced. The repertoire was sequenced with immunoSEQ multiplex PCR; TCRdb's copy has only in-frame clones and lacks some. The sample has hundreds of thousands of clones, about an eighth seen once. The J segment lost 1 base and the V segment lost 1 base, leaving 2 bases of the junction unmatched. The CDR3 spans 15 residues. Germline V lookup: CDR1 SGHRS, CDR2 YFSETQ. As concerns this clone: Its antigen is unidentified. Additional DNA sequences in this sample encode the identical CDR3.

Points from the study as a whole: Shorter TCRB CDR3s, moderately but significantly so, were found in Type 1 diabetes patients in all four CD4+ subsets.

Sequencing input: naive CD4+ T cells from blood. The sequence was obtained from a man aged 18 to 35 with type 1 diabetes. This chain links TRBV5-1 with TRBJ2-5; 9 bases are a match to TRBD1. As DNA, the CDR3 is TGCGCCAGCAGCTTGCCGGGACAGGGCCAAGAGACCCAGTACTTC. Translated: CASSLPGQGQETQYF.